Detailed here is one TCR beta chain. With the read ending 3 residues before the CDR3 end, the germline J gene is used to fill in that end. The sample originates from a study of T cells in women clearing cervical HPV infection. The trim removed 9 bases at V and 1 base at J, leaving 13 bases unmatched. The CDR3 runs to 19 residues. Germline lookup yields CDR1 SNHLY and CDR2 FYNNEI. The protocol was immunoSEQ multiplex PCR, while the TCRdb copy is restricted to in-frame clones and leaves out a portion. The listing records 22,000 or so clones. The sequence derives from a woman between 18 and 70 years old with a cervical HPV16 infection that either progressed to CIN3+ or cleared (not recorded which). Sequences were obtained from blood buffy coat. The V and J genes are TRBV2 and TRBJ2-6, with 12 bases aligning to TRBD1. The CDR3 region is CARGFLGTGGRSGANVLTF. CDR3 DNA (partial): TGTGCCAGAGGATTCCTCGGGACAGGGGGCCGGTCTGGGGCCAACGTC.